This TCR beta chain was profiled in a study of graft-versus-host responses after intestinal transplantation. Study background: Grafts that recipients had were multivisceral, liver-intestinal, or isolated intestinal transplants. The study gave all recipients anti-thymocyte globulin induction, then tacrolimus and steroids for 2 to 3 years.

Data came from immunoSEQ multiplex PCR; TCRdb stores just in-frame clones and leaves some out. The sample records around 29,000 clones, approximately 93% being singletons. Study-level points and caveats: Recipient marrow harbored GvH clones, some of which surfaced first in ileum or blood.

The CDR3 totals 17 residues. CDR1 and CDR2 from the germline V gene are LGHNT and FRNRAP. Trimming shortened V by 0 bases and J by 4 bases, and 18 bases separated the two germline ends. In the case of this clone: Its specificity is unknown.

This chain connects TRBV12-5 to TRBJ1-2; no firm D call. The TCR was taken from a human patient who received an intestinal transplant, so some T cells may come from the graft donor. The specimen was PBMCs, collected approximately ten weeks after intestinal transplant. The CDR3 sequence: CASGLVPPGFGGYGYTF. The CDR3 DNA reads TGTGCTAGTGGTTTGGTACCCCCCGGATTCGGCGGCTATGGCTACACCTTC.